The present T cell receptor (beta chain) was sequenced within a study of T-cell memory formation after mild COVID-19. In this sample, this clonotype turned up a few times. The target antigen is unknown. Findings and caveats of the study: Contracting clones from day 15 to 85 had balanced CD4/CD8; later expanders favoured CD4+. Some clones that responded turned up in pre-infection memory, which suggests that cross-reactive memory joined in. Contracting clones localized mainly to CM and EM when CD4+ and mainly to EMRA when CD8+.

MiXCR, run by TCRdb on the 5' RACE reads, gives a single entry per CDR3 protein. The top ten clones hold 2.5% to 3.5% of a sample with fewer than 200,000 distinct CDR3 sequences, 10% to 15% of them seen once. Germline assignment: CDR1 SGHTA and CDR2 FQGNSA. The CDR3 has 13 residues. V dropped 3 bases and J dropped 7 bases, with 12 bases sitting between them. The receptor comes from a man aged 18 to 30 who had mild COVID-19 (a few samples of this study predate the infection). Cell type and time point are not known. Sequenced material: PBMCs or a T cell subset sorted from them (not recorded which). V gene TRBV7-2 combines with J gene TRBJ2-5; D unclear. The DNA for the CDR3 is TGTGCCAGCAGCTTTGTAGGAATTGGGACCCAGTACTTC. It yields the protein CASSFVGIGTQYF.